The present entry profiles one T cell receptor (beta chain) with its context. Its specificity is not known. The source of the sample is a study of human T cells and chemical hapten exposure. Study-wide results and limits: With regard to DPC sensitization, TCRs above 1 in 1000 frequency did not change.

From whole blood left unfractionated, total RNA was extracted. Individual cDNA molecules in this library carried unique molecular identifiers. Via MiXCR, TCRdb re-called the 5' RACE reads, giving one row per CDR3 protein. This table holds 110,000 or so distinct CDR3 sequences, roughly 19% found once. The V gene lost 2 bases and the J gene lost 5 bases, with 12 bases spanning the gap. This CDR3 region has 14 residues. Germline V lookup: CDR1 LGHDT, CDR2 YNNKEL (reference sequence). This chain links TRBV3-1 with TRBJ1-1, with D possibly being TRBD1 (6 bases). This sequence was found in a human donor in good health. DNA for the CDR3: TGTGCCAGCAGCCAAAAGGGGGGTGGAACTGAAGCTTTCTTT. Translated: CASSQKGGGTEAFF.